The 9 T cell receptor beta chains given below trace back to one sample, sequenced in a study of blood T cell repertoires in COVID-19. Profiled with immunoSEQ multiplex PCR; TCRdb holds only in-frame clones, not every one. The table lists about 180,000 clones, roughly four fifths of them singletons. Sequenced material: peripheral blood. The source is a human donor in a cohort sampled during active COVID-19.

The rearrangement uses TRBV5-1 and TRBJ2-1; 7 bases map to TRBD2. Trimming removed 0 bases from V and 15 bases from J; junction bases left unmatched: 9. Germline-derived CDR1 and CDR2 are SGHRS and YFSETQ. The CDR3 sequence is 13 residues long. The CDR3 bases are TGCGCCAGCAGCTTGGAGCTAGCGGAGCGTCCGTTCTTC. Residues: CASSLELAERPFF.

The chain uses TRBV7-9 and TRBJ2-7; 7 bases line up with TRBD2. V dropped 4 bases and J dropped 2; count of bases not matched to a gene: 11. Germline CDR1 SEHNR, CDR2 FQNEAQ (reference sequence). The CDR3 spans 16 residues. The CDR3 is CASSSTAGVSTYEQYF. CDR3 bases: TGTGCCAGCAGCTCCACTGCGGGGGTGTCAACCTACGAGCAGTACTTC.

This clone turned up a few times. This chain connects TRBV7-9 to TRBJ2-7; 12 nucleotides match TRBD1. CDR1 and CDR2 from the germline V gene are SEHNR and FQNEAQ (reference sequence). Unmatched junction bases numbered 8, after V lost 2 bases and J lost 6 bases. There are 16 residues in the CDR3. CDR3 in amino acids: CASSLRGQGAQAEQYF. The CDR3 DNA reads as TGTGCCAGCAGCTTAAGGGGACAGGGGGCGCAGGCCGAGCAGTACTTC.

This sequence joins TRBV5-4 and TRBJ1-1; tentatively, D is TRBD1 (5 bases). Germline V CDR1 and CDR2: SGHNT, YYREEE (reference sequence). Trimming cost V 4 bases and J 0 bases, with 10 bases left between them. The CDR3 runs 14 residues. This CDR3 is CASSRPGVNTEAFF. Written as DNA, the CDR3 is TGTGCCAGCAGCCGACCGGGGGTGAACACTGAAGCTTTCTTT. The variable domain in full, with the rest retrieved from reference TRBV5-4 and TRBJ1-1, is ETGVTQSPTHLIKTRGQQVTLRCSSQSGHNTVSWYQQALGQGPQFIFQYYREEENGRGNFPPRFSGLQFPNYSSELNVNALELDDSALYLCASSRPGVNTEAFFGQGTRLTVV.

The chain uses TRBV3-1 (or the pseudogene TRBV3-2) and TRBJ1-5; unclear D gene. The CDR3 covers 15 residues. Trimming shortened V by 0 bases and J by 6 bases, and 12 bases separated the two germline ends. The germline CDR1 and CDR2 sequences are LGHDT and YNNKEL (reference sequence). Written as DNA, the CDR3 is TGTGCCAGCAGCCAAGATAGAGGTGCTGGTCAGCCCCAGCATTTT. Protein: CASSQDRGAGQPQHF.

V is TRBV7-2 and J is TRBJ1-2; 8 nucleotides match TRBD1. V dropped 7 bases and J dropped 4; count of bases not matched to a gene: 14. From germline, CDR1 is SGHTA and CDR2 FQGNSA. The CDR3 is made up of 16 amino acids. The CDR3 DNA reads as TGTGCCAGCATCCCAGGTTGGGCAGGGGGCAGCTATGGCTACACCTTC. It yields the protein CASIPGWAGGSYGYTF.

This chain uses TRBV2 with TRBJ2-7, with D maybe TRBD1 (6 bases). The CDR3 covers 15 residues. V lost 1 base and J 3 bases, leaving 13 bases between the germline ends. Germline V gene data show CDR1 as SNHLY and CDR2 as FYNNEI. CDR3 residues: CASSEGGTPHYEQYF. The CDR3 DNA reads as TGTGCCAGCAGTGAAGGTGGGACACCACACTACGAGCAGTACTTC.

This clone showed up just once. The rearrangement joins TRBV6-5 to TRBJ2-7, with 9 bases that match TRBD1. This CDR3 contains 13 residues. V was clipped by 10 bases and J by 2 bases; unmatched bases: 6. CDR1 and CDR2 (germline): MNHEY, SVGAGI. CDR3 loop: CATPRQGAYEQYF. CDR3 nucleotides: TGTGCCACACCCCGACAGGGGGCCTACGAGCAGTACTTC.

The CDR3 spells CASSLGGLGGQETQYF. As DNA, the CDR3 is TGTGCCAGCAGTTTAGGGGGACTAGGGGGCCAAGAGACCCAGTACTTC. The chain links TRBV28 to TRBJ2-5, with TRBD2 identical over 8 bases. Germline V lookup: CDR1 MDHEN, CDR2 SYDVKM. The CDR3 covers 16 residues. J gave up 1 base and V 2 bases, and 6 bases lay outside the gene matches.